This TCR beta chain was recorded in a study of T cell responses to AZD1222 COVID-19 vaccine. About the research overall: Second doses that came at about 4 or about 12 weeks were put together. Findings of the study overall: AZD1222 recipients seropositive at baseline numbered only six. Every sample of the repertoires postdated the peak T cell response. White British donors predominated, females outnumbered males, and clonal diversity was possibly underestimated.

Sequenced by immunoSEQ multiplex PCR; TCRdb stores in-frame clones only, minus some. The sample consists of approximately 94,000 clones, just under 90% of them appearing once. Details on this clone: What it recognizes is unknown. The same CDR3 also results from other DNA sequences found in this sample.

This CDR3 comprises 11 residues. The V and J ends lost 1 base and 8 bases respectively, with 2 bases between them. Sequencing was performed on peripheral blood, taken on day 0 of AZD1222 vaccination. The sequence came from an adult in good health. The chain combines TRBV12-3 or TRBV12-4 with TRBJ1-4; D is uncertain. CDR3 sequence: CASSLGEKLFF. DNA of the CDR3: TGTGCCAGCAGTTTAGGAGAAAAACTGTTTTTT.